This TCR beta chain is from a study of identical twins. V shed 11 bases, J shed 2 bases, and the junction held 7 bases outside the gene matches. This CDR3 is 13 amino acids long. CDR1 is ENHRY, CDR2 SYGVKD, per germline. This clonotype turned up a few times. Antigen unknown. The study's findings and limits: The presence of invariant MAIT and iNKT cells could partly confound analyses of zero-insertion sequences. Cross-sectional statistics, not tracking of the same donors, supported the conclusions.

TCRdb ran MiXCR on the 5' RACE reads and lists one entry per CDR3 protein. The sample carries 430,000 or so distinct CDR3 sequences, less than 25% recorded once. These data also featured in a second study, about T cells expressing NK-cell markers. From that second work: Dominant NKG2C+ clonotypes accounted for roughly 1.0-7.0% of CD8+ T cells in about six donors.

The chain couples TRBV10-3 to TRBJ2-7; 9 bases agree with TRBD1. The sample consisted of CD4+ T cells sorted from blood. This TCR came from a woman aged 18-30 years in good health. The CDR3 is CASAGTGTYEQYF. The DNA of the CDR3 is TGTGCCTCCGCGGGGACAGGGACCTACGAGCAGTACTTC.